This paragraph reports one TCR beta chain. What it binds is unknown. The method was immunoSEQ multiplex PCR; TCRdb's version includes in-frame clones alone and lacks a portion of them. The sample consists of around 140,000 clones, roughly 87% of them appearing once. This specimen belongs to a study of T cell responses to AZD1222 COVID-19 vaccine. General study findings and limits: Reports say nearly half of spike-specific TCRs go after unmutated variant regions. Spike-specific TCR breadth rose after two AZD1222 doses, and depth rose as well. Baseline seropositives among AZD1222 recipients totaled only 6 or 7. Vaccine-associated CD4 TCRs ranged over spike, dominating at 160-218 and 743-854.

The CDR3 extends over 17 amino acids. J lost 5 bases, V lost 0 bases, and 10 bases had no gene match. Germline CDR1 LGHDT, CDR2 YNNKEL (reference sequence). The source is an adult in good health. The chain links TRBV3-1 (or the pseudogene TRBV3-2) to TRBJ2-1, with 7 nucleotides matching TRBD2. The sequencing used peripheral blood, collected on day 0 of AZD1222 vaccination. The CDR3: CASSQDLWLAVNNEQFF. CDR3 sequence (DNA): TGTGCCAGCAGCCAAGATCTCTGGCTAGCGGTTAACAATGAGCAGTTCTTC.